This T cell receptor beta chain was sequenced during a study of blood T cell repertoires in COVID-19 (dated by TCRdb to the early 2020s). Concerning the study at large: The collaborator samples originated in the United States, Italy and Spain and spanned the acute and convalescent phases of COVID-19. A de-identified subject ID, COVID-19 status, age in years and sex were almost always included in the sample metadata. The repertoires were made available in a free public database intended to serve as a resource for research on the immune response to SARS-CoV-2. The dataset comprised deeply sampled blood TCRbeta repertoires from subjects exposed to, actively infected with, or recovered from COVID-19. Samples came from the ongoing ImmuneRACE study (first 160 participants) plus 1,254 subjects from 6 global collaborators. HLA class I and class II types, where available, came from metadata supplied by the sample provider rather than from assay-based typing. The material from the prospective study consisted of cDNA or gDNA derived from T cells, B-cell-depleted T cells, or PBMCs.

Only one count was recorded for this clone. Its cognate antigen has yet to be identified. No per-base quality is available; no much larger clone lies one base away. Reading from cysteine to phenylalanine, the CDR3 counts 15 amino acids. Only the CDR3 DNA stays, 45 bases, in frame from base 1. Collaborating institutions collected whole blood in K2EDTA tubes following their own protocols. For TCRbeta analysis, collaborators shipped samples in one of three forms: frozen whole blood, isolated PBMCs, or DNA extracted from either of those sample types. The immunoSEQ Assay, a bias-controlled multiplex PCR, was used to amplify TCRbeta CDR3 regions from genomic DNA. As for the authors' bioinformatics: The number of nucleated cells in each sample was estimated from the amplification of reference gene primers within the assay. Sequence reads were collapsed and filtered to measure the absolute abundance of every unique TCRbeta CDR3 rearrangement. For each sample, productive Simpson clonality was calculated as the square root of Simpson's diversity index over productive rearrangements. Entries here come from immuneACCESS through TCRdb and include only in-frame sequences with V and J called. Some clones fail to appear in such tables; in the studies checked, an unresolved V gene covers under half of the shortfall, and the cause of the remainder is unknown. That table supplies the V and J calls and clone size; D and trimming were determined from the DNA. The sample contains about 55,000 clones, more than 85% of them found a single time. The ten largest clones take up 5.5% to 6.5% of the sample.

Overall study outcomes, separate from this receptor: The quantity of clinical and demographic metadata differed by source and by participant and was supplied without curation.

This chain is built from TRBV21-1 and TRBJ1-1; TRBD1 reflects the table's D call only, with no check against the DNA. TRBV21-1 is labeled a pseudogene. This clonotype originated in a man between 50 and 59 years old with active COVID-19. The sequenced material came from peripheral blood. The DNA sequence reads TGTGCCAGGGGGATCGAGACAGGGGGTCACACTGAAGCTTTCTTT. The translation is CARGIETGGHTEAFF.